The text below deals with one T cell receptor beta chain. Its cognate antigen is unknown. It was ten milliliters of peripheral blood that were drawn from each donor. V lost 0 bases and J lost 6; bases outside the gene matches: 5. Per germline, CDR1 SGHTA and CDR2 FQGTGA. CDR3 length equals 16 residues. Using a J-beta primer mix together with a sample-barcoded 5' primer, a second PCR was run for roughly 7 to 12 cycles. TCRdb itself ran the 5' RACE reads through MiXCR, one entry per CDR3 protein. The repertoire has around 710,000 distinct CDR3 sequences, roughly 44% of them found once; the top ten carry 20% to 25%. The sample originates from a study of blood T cells in healthy people across ages. Study details: In model experiments, template switching was able to capture about one barcoded beta molecule for every two T cells that were present. Overall study results and limits: Relative to aged donors, long-lived donors carried more naive CD4+ cells and displayed higher diversity.

The genes are TRBV7-3 and TRBJ2-2, with 9 bases matching TRBD1. This clonotype was sampled from a woman aged 55-70 years in good health. Sample: blood. The CDR3 region has the DNA TGTGCCAGCAGCTTAACTTATGGGGACAGGGCCGGGGAGCTGTTTTTT. This translates into CASSLTYGDRAGELFF.